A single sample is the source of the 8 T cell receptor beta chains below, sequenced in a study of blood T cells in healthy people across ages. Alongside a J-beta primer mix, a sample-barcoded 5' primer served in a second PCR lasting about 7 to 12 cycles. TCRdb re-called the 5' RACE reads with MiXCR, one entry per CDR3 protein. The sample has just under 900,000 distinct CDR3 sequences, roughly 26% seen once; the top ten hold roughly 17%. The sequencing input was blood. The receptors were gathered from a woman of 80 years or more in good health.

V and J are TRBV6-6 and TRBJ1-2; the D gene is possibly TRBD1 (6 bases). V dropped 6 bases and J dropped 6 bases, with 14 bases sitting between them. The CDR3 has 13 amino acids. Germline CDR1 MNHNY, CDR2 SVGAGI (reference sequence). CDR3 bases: TGTGCCAGCAGCCCCGGACAGCTCAATGGCTACACCTTC. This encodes CASSPGQLNGYTF.

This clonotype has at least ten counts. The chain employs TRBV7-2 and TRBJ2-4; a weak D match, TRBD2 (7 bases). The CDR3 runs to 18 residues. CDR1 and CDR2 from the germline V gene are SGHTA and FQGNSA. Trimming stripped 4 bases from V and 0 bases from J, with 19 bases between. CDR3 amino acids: CASSSGQRGGVAKNIQYF. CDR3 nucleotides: TGTGCCAGCAGCTCGGGACAAAGGGGGGGGGTAGCCAAAAACATTCAGTACTTC.

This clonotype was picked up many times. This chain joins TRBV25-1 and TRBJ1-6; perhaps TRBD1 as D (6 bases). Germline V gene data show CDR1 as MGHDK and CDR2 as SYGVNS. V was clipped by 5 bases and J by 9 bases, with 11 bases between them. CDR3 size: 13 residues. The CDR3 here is CASSIQGGSPLHF. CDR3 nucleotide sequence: TGTGCCAGCAGTATACAGGGTGGTTCACCCCTCCACTTT.

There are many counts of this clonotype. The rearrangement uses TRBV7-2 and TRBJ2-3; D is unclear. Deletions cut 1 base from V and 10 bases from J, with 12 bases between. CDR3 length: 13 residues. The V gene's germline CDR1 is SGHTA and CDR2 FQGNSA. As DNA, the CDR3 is TGTGCCAGCAGCTTAGGCTTGGGGATTTCGCAGTATTTT. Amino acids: CASSLGLGISQYF.

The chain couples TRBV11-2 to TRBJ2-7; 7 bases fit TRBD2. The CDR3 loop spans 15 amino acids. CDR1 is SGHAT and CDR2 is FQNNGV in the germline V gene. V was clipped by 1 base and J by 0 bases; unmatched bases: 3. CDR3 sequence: CASSLARGSSYEQYF. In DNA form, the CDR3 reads TGTGCCAGCAGCTTAGCGCGGGGGAGCTCCTACGAGCAGTACTTC.

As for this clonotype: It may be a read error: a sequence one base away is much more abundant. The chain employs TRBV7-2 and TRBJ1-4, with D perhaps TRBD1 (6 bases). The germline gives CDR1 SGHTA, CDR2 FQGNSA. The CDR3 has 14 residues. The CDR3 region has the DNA TGTGCCAGCAGCTTAGACAGGGTTGGTGAAAACCTGTTTTTT. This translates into CASSLDRVGENLFF.

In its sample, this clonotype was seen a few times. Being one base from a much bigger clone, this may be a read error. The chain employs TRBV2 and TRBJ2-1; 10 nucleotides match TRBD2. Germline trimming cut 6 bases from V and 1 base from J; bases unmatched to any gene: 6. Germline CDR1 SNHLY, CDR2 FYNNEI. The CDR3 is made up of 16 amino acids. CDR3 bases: TGTGCCAGCAGCCCCACTAGCGGGGATTCCTACAATGAGCAGTTCTTC. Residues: CASSPTSGDSYNEQFF.

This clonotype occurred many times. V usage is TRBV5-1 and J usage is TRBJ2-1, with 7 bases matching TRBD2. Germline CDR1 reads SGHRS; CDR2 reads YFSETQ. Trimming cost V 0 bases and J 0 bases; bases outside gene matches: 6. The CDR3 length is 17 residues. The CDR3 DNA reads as TGCGCCAGCAGCTTGGGAGTAGCGGGTCGCTCCTACAATGAGCAGTTCTTC. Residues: CASSLGVAGRSYNEQFF.